This T cell receptor beta chain was recovered during a study of beta chain features in type 1 diabetes. Germline V gene sequence: CDR1 ENHRY, CDR2 SYGVKD. The J segment lost 4 bases and the V segment lost 4 bases, leaving 6 bases of the junction unmatched. The CDR3 has 14 residues. As to this clone: Its antigen is not known.

Whole-study results and caveats: Type 1 diabetes patients showed a moderate but significant shortening of TCRB CDR3s in all four CD4+ subsets.

The study reverse transcribed the entire isolated RNA, so it sequenced expressed TCRB transcripts. Some clones are missing from TCRdb's copy, which holds only in-frame ones; the method was immunoSEQ multiplex PCR. Counted here are a few hundred thousand clones, roughly 14% occurring once; the ten biggest clones make up around 0.019%. The sample taken for sequencing was naive CD4+ T cells from blood. The chain recombines TRBV10-3 with TRBJ2-7; 8 nucleotides line up with TRBD2. This sequence was found in a young man with type 1 diabetes. The CDR3 region is CAISVSGGDYEQYF. The CDR3 nucleotides are TGTGCCATCAGTGTTTCGGGGGGGGATTACGAGCAGTACTTC.